This TCR beta chain is drawn from a study of CD8+ T cells in alopecia areata (dated by TCRdb to between 2018 and 2020). Concerning the study at large: Treated patients were enrolled in an open-label pilot trial of oral tofacitinib, 5 to 10 mg twice daily, for moderate-to-severe alopecia areata. Biopsies were taken from tofacitinib-treated patients at baseline and again at 4 and 24 weeks into treatment, and several of those patients also had a later scalp biopsy. RNA was extracted with the PAXgene miRNA kit for fixed scalp, the miRNeasy kit for PBMCs, and the RNeasy kit for mouse skin. High-throughput TCRbeta sequencing was used to examine T cell clonal expansion in alopecia areata in both the C3H/HeJ mouse model and human patients. Tofacitinib was administered for 6 to 18 months, and 6 months of follow-up off drug were then conducted to assess delayed response and recurrence. Amplification of TCRbeta CDR3 regions was done by immunoSEQ multiplex PCR using 35 Vbeta forward primers and 13 Jbeta reverse primers. The SALT score, which quantifies the percentage of affected scalp surface area, was used to measure disease severity in treated patients. Human TCRbeta sequencing covered scalp tissue and sorted CD4+ and CD8+ peripheral blood T cells from patchy and totalis/universalis alopecia areata patients and healthy controls. Scalp clonality was compared among normal scalp (n=4), patchy alopecia areata scalp (n=8), and alopecia totalis/universalis scalp (n=8). Broad study findings and their caveats: Lesional scalp, especially in alopecia totalis/universalis, showed higher clonality and more expanded CD8+ clones than normal scalp, suggesting antigenic drive. Tofacitinib significantly lowered scalp clonality and the number of expanded CD8+ clones among the top 100 scalp clones. Shared TCR sequences between patients were less evident than in mice, which may be partly attributable to HLA diversity in the patient population. Scalp TCR repertoire analysis is complicated because resident alphabeta T cells in normal human skin are also sequenced, whereas mouse skin is dominated by gammadelta T cells. During tofacitinib treatment, many expanded lesional clones remained in scalp and blood, and this persistence may partly explain relapse after treatment is stopped. Because the treated cohort was small and had just a single nonresponder, larger studies are needed to establish links between baseline CD8+ expansion and response.

Looking up the germline V gene (reference sequence) yields CDR1 GTSNPN and CDR2 SVGIG. Its CDR3 holds 11 amino acids, cysteine through phenylalanine. Solely the CDR3 DNA is kept, with 33 bases framed from the first base. V and J are truncated by 5 bases and 4 bases respectively, leaving an intervening sequence of 9 bases. Details on this clone: Which antigen it targets is not known. Base quality data are lacking; no much larger clone is found one base away.

Sample time point, as interpreted from the label and publication: about four weeks on oral tofacitinib. This specimen's treatment or condition label, per the study, means: oral pan-JAK inhibitor, 5-10 mg twice daily. From alopecia areata patients, peripheral blood was collected along with lesional scalp punch biopsies. PBMCs were isolated by density centrifugation and stained for CD3, CD4 and CD8, after which CD4+ and CD8+ T cells were sorted on a FACSAria. Libraries were made using the immunoSEQ multiplex PCR assay. RNA was extracted from all samples and reverse transcribed into cDNA, which served as template for TCR sequencing. SuperScript III was used to make first-strand cDNA, primed with a 2:1 mix of oligo-dT and random hexamers. A synthetic immune receptor repertoire was used to measure amplification bias, and any remaining bias was corrected computationally. In the authors' own workflow: Raw reads were preprocessed to remove errors, and CDR3 was defined according to IMGT conventions as the region from the conserved cysteine to phenylalanine. To get clonality, Shannon entropy was normalized by log2 of the number of productive unique TCRs and the result was subtracted from 1. Whether each scalp clone was CD4 or CD8 was inferred by checking scalp TCRbeta sequences against the CD4 and CD8 repertoires from sorted blood. Entries here come from immuneACCESS through TCRdb and include only in-frame sequences with V and J called. Some clones fail to appear in such tables; in the studies checked, an unresolved V gene covers under half of the shortfall, and the cause of the remainder is unknown. V and J calls plus clone size are reproduced from that table; the DNA served to infer D and trimming. Within this sample are about 140,000 clones, with nearly 55% of them counted one time only. About 15% of the sample is taken by the ten largest.

The V and J genes are TRBV30 and TRBJ2-7, with no reliable assignment of the D segment. The source material was CD8+ T cells sorted from blood, sampled at week 4, from a patient treated with tofacitinib. The receptor was isolated from a human donor with alopecia areata. The CDR3 loop reads CAWGNSYEQYF. Read as DNA, the sequence is TGTGCCTGGGGAAACAGTTACGAGCAGTACTTC.